The sequence of this TCR beta chain was determined in a study of preoperative IRX-2 immunotherapy in early breast cancer. Treatment of the sample: preoperative locoregional IRX-2 cytokine immunotherapy. This phase Ib study tested locoregional IRX-2 cytokine immunotherapy given before surgery. Germline V gene sequence: CDR1 MNHGY, CDR2 SAAAGT. This CDR3 is built from 17 residues. V was cut by 2 bases and J by 4 bases, with 18 bases left in between. Using immunoSEQ multiplex PCR, the repertoire was profiled, and TCRdb retains in-frame clones only, with some absent. The table includes 25,000 to 30,000 clones, roughly four fifths detected once.

The receptor's source is a human donor with breast cancer. This material was collected from a patient treated with IRX-2 immunotherapy. This chain uses TRBV6-8 with TRBJ2-1; D might be TRBD1 or TRBD2, each matching 5 bases. CDR3 sequence reads: CASSYLAGGAKYNEQFF. CDR3 sequence (DNA): TGTGCCAGCAGTTACCTAGCTGGTGGGGCAAAATACAATGAGCAGTTCTTC.